This T cell receptor (beta chain) was retrieved from a study of CXCR3-negative and CXCR3-positive naive CD8 T cells. For this clonotype: No antigen is known for it.

From germline, CDR1 is LGHNA and CDR2 YNFKEQ. CDR3 length: 15 residues. Regarding the study as a whole: Naive subsets had comparable surface CD5, so TRB CDR3 properties gauged TCR strength. The TRB CDR3s that CXCR3-positive naive cells carried were more hydrophobic than those of CXCR3-negative naive cells.

The libraries of TRB cDNA were prepared using 5' RACE with UMI labels. Using the 5' RACE reads, TCRdb records one entry per CDR3 protein without DNA. The sample includes 140,000 to 150,000 distinct CDR3 sequences. This receptor was identified in a human donor in good health. Some clones in this sample may be carry-over from other donors' samples. This sequence joins TRBV4-2 and TRBJ1-6. Sequencing used naive CXCR3+ CD8+ T cells from blood. Subset here: CD45RO-CCR7+CD27+CD95- naive CD8+ T cells expressing CXCR3 (TNR3+). The chain's CDR3 is CASSQDTGDYSPLHF.